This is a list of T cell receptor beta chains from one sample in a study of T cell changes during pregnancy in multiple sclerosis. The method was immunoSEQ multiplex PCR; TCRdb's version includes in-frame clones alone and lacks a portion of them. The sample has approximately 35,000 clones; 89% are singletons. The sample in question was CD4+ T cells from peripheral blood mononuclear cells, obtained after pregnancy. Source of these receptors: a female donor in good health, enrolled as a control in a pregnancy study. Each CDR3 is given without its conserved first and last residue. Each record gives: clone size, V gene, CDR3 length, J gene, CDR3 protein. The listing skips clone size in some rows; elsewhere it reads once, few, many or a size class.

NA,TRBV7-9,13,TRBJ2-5,ASSLERQGEETQY
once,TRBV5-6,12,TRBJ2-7,ASSLGRASLEQY
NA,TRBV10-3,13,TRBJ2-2,AINYRGVNTGELF
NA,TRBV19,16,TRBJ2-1,ASSNSPPGLVSYNEQF
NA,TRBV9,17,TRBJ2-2,ASSMMPGLAGANTGELF
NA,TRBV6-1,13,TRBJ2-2,ASRRAGGETGELF
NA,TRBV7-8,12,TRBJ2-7,ASSLAGRGNEQY
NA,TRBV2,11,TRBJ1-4,ASARDLGEKLF
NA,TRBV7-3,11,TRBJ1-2,ASSLSKTSSYT
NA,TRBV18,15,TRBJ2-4,ASSPLPSRGSKNIQY
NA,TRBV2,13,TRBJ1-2,ASSVLRTPPYGYT
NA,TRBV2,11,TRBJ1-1,ASSLNRGDEAF
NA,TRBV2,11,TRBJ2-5,ASRPGLQETQY
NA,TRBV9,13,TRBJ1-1,ASSVVWARDTEAF
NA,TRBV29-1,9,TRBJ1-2,SALGDGGYT
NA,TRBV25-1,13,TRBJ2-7,ASGTGGLGSYEQY
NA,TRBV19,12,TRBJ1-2,ASSITGPNYGYT
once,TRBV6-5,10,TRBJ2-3,ASRTGIDTQY
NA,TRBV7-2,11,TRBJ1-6,ASSHGEGSPLH
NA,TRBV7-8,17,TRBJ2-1,ASSLGIPDRRRGYNEQF
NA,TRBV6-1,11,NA,ASSDLVSYEQY
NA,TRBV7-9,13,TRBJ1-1,ASSNRATRNTEAF
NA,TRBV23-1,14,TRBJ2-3,ASSQRTSGGTDTQY
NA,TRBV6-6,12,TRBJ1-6,ASSYDSRNSPLH
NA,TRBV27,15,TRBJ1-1,ASSTWTGNLMNTEAF
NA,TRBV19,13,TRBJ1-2,ASSIAPDRGYGYT
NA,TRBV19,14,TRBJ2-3,ASFSGLADSTDTQY
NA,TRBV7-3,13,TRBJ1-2,ASSLGTGVEYGYT
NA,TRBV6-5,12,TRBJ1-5,ASRPRGGNQPQH
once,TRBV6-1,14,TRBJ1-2,ASSEGTTQFVYGYT
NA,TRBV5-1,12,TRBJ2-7,ASSSPLTENEQY
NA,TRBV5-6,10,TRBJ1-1,ASSFVGQGGT